These 18 T cell receptor beta chains originate from one sample sequenced in a study of cytomegalovirus exposure and HLA in healthy donors (dated 2017 in TCRdb). The method was the immunoSEQ multiplex PCR assay. For the multiplex PCR, a mixture combining 60 forward primers for TCR Vbeta segments and 13 reverse primers for TCR Jbeta segments was used. TCRdb holds this immuneACCESS table with in-frame rearrangements only. Some clones are missing; in checked studies, unresolved V genes explain under half, and the rest has no known cause. Within this sample are about 110,000 clones, with over 65% of them counted one time only. The top ten constitute around an eighth of the sample. Sequenced: PBMCs. The receptors come from a man in his thirties or forties in good health and CMV-seropositive.

The chain recombines TRBV4-2 with TRBJ1-5, with 7 bases that match TRBD1. The CDR3 spans 16 residues. Germline loops: CDR1 LGHNA, CDR2 YNFKEQ. Trimming cost V 2 bases and J 1 base; bases outside gene matches: 5. The CDR3 nucleotides are TGTGCCAGCAGCCAATCGACAGGGTTGAGCAATCAGCCCCAGCATTTT. Translated: CASSQSTGLSNQPQHF.

The rearrangement uses TRBV11-3 and TRBJ2-1; TRBD1 is a possible D gene (6 bases). The V gene lost 3 bases and the J gene lost 4 bases, with 13 bases spanning the gap. The germline gives CDR1 SGHNT, CDR2 YENEEA. This CDR3 contains 15 residues. CDR3 loop: CASSLTLGGYNEQFF. CDR3 coding DNA: TGTGCCAGCAGCTTGACCCTAGGGGGTTACAATGAGCAGTTCTTC.

The genes are TRBV7-3 and TRBJ2-5, with D uncertain. Looked up from germline, CDR1 is SGHTA and CDR2 is FQGTGA. CDR3 length: 11 residues. Trimming took off 6 bases at V and 7 bases at J, with 9 bases between the two ends. Here the CDR3 reads CASSEATTQYF. The CDR3 coding sequence is TGTGCCAGCAGTGAAGCGACGACCCAGTACTTC. The full variable domain, its missing parts supplied by reference TRBV7-3 and TRBJ2-5, is GAGVSQTPSNKVTEKGKYVELRCDPISGHTALYWYRQSLGQGPEFLIYFQGTGAADDSGLPNDRFFAVRPEGSVSTLKIQRTERGDSAVYLCASSEATTQYFGPGTRLLVL.

The gene calls are TRBV7-9 and TRBJ1-1; D remains ambiguous. The V and J ends lost 3 bases and 1 base respectively, with 6 bases between them. CDR1 SEHNR and CDR2 FQNEAQ come from the germline V gene (reference sequence). The CDR3 contains 13 residues. The CDR3 reads CASSFQENTEAFF. DNA for the CDR3: TGTGCCAGCAGCTTCCAGGAGAACACTGAAGCTTTCTTT.

V usage is TRBV6-5 and J usage is TRBJ2-1, with D possibly TRBD1 on 5 matching bases. The length of the CDR3 is 13 residues. Germline loops: CDR1 MNHEY, CDR2 SVGAGI. V lost 4 bases to trimming and J lost 3 bases, with 7 bases between them. CDR3 sequence (DNA): TGTGCCAGCAGTTTCAGGGACTACAATGAGCAGTTCTTC. Translation: CASSFRDYNEQFF.

The V and J genes are TRBV10-3 and TRBJ1-1; tentatively, D is TRBD1 (6 bases). The CDR3 runs 16 residues. V was shortened by 0 bases and J by 5 bases, with 16 bases between the two germline ends. Germline V gives CDR1 ENHRY, CDR2 SYGVKD. The CDR3 sequence is CAISESKAGDGTEAFF. CDR3 in DNA: TGTGCCATCAGTGAGTCGAAGGCAGGGGATGGGACTGAAGCTTTCTTT.

The chain recombines TRBV7-2 with TRBJ1-5; no firm D call. Looked up from germline, CDR1 is SGHTA and CDR2 is FQGNSA. Trimming left V 3 bases short and J 5 bases short, with 8 bases between. The CDR3 runs to 13 residues. Here the CDR3 DNA reads TGTGCCAGCAGCTTTTCTCGGGATCAGCCCCAGCATTTT. Amino acid sequence: CASSFSRDQPQHF.

The chain carries TRBV5-6 and TRBJ2-5; 8 nucleotides agree with TRBD1. Germline V gene lookup returns CDR1 SGHDT and CDR2 YYEEEE. This CDR3 has 15 amino acids. Germline trimming cut 0 bases from V and 5 bases from J; bases unmatched to any gene: 6. The CDR3 spells CASSLDRGEKETQYF. The CDR3 DNA reads TGTGCCAGCAGCTTGGACAGGGGGGAGAAGGAGACCCAGTACTTC.

The chain links TRBV6-6 to TRBJ2-5, with a weak D call TRBD1 (5 bases). The DNA end favors TRBJ2-7, so the J call may be wrong. CDR1 and CDR2 from the germline V gene are MNHNY and SVGAGI (reference sequence). CDR3 length equals 14 residues. The CDR3 DNA reads TGTGCCAGCACATTGGGGCTAGAAGGCTACGAGCAGTACTTC. Translation: CASTLGLEGYEQYF.

V is TRBV27 and J is TRBJ2-7; 12 nucleotides line up with TRBD1. The V gene end was trimmed by 2 bases and the J gene end by 6 bases; junction bases not matched to a gene: 2. The CDR3 spans 14 residues. Germline V gene data show CDR1 as MNHEY and CDR2 as SMNVEV (reference sequence). DNA of the CDR3: TGTGCCAGCAGTTTAGGGGACAGGGGGCTCGAGCAGTACTTC. Translation gives CASSLGDRGLEQYF.

The chain uses TRBV27 and TRBJ1-1; 7 bases align to TRBD1. The CDR3 extends over 15 amino acids. Germline V lookup: CDR1 MNHEY, CDR2 SMNVEV (reference sequence). The trim removed 1 base at V and 2 bases at J, leaving 4 bases unmatched. CDR3 protein: CASSLYRDSNTEAFF. The CDR3 nucleotides read TGTGCCAGCAGTTTATACCGGGACAGTAACACTGAAGCTTTCTTT.

This clone was counted only a few times. V gene TRBV5-4 combines with J gene TRBJ1-2; D might be TRBD1 (5 bases). The V end lost 1 base, the J end lost 8 bases, and 9 bases lay between the germline ends. The CDR3 is 12 residues long. Germline V gene lookup returns CDR1 SGHNT and CDR2 YYREEE (reference sequence). CDR3 nucleotides: TGTGCCAGCAGCTTGTCAGGGAAGGGCTACACCTTC. Translation gives CASSLSGKGYTF.

This chain joins TRBV5-1 and TRBJ1-2; 9 bases line up with TRBD1. Germline V gene data show CDR1 as SGHRS and CDR2 as YFSETQ. Trimming took 3 bases from V and 9 from J; bases not matched to a gene: 9. This CDR3 has 14 residues. CDR3 nucleotide sequence: TGCGCCAGCAGCTGGCCGGGACAGGGTAGGCGCTACACCTTC. It translates to CASSWPGQGRRYTF.

The chain recombines TRBV2 with TRBJ2-7; 7 nucleotides match TRBD1. The ends lost 1 base at V and 5 bases at J; junction bases unmatched: 8. CDR3 length: 15 amino acids. Germline V lookup: CDR1 SNHLY, CDR2 FYNNEI. The CDR3 DNA is TGTGCCAGCAGTGAAGTCGGGACAGCAGGCCACGAGCAGTACTTC. Its translation: CASSEVGTAGHEQYF.

V gene TRBV7-9 combines with J gene TRBJ1-2; tentative D call: TRBD1 (5 bases). Trimming shortened V by 5 bases and J by 6 bases, and 10 bases separated the two germline ends. Germline CDR1 SEHNR, CDR2 FQNEAQ (reference sequence). The CDR3 sequence is 12 residues long. For the CDR3, the DNA is TGTGCCAGCAGCCCCGGGGGTGATGGCTACACCTTC. Translation gives CASSPGGDGYTF.

The J gene is TRBJ2-7, the V gene TRBV15, with 8 bases lining up with TRBD2. The CDR3 extends over 15 amino acids. Per germline, CDR1 LNHNV and CDR2 YYDKDF (reference sequence). The trim removed 6 bases at V and 2 bases at J, leaving 9 bases unmatched. The CDR3 is CATRAGGTTAYEQYF. The CDR3, as DNA: TGTGCCACCAGGGCGGGGGGAACAACAGCCTACGAGCAGTACTTC.

The chain has TRBV28 and TRBJ1-2; 7 nucleotides align to TRBD1. The CDR3 is 12 residues long. The junction had 9 bases not matched to a gene; V was cut back by 5 bases and J by 12 bases. Germline V gene sequence: CDR1 MDHEN, CDR2 SYDVKM. The CDR3 bases are TGTGCCAGCAGTCTACGACAGGGAAGGGACACCTTC. It yields the protein CASSLRQGRDTF.

This chain joins TRBV28 and TRBJ1-1, with D perhaps TRBD1 (6 bases). The germline CDR1 and CDR2 sequences are MDHEN and SYDVKM. The CDR3 has 16 amino acids. V was pared by 3 bases and J by 0 bases, with 14 bases between. For the CDR3, the DNA is TGTGCCAGCAGTTTGGGGGGGGCAGGGATGAACACTGAAGCTTTCTTT. Translated, it gives CASSLGGAGMNTEAFF. The full variable domain, completed using reference TRBV28 and TRBJ1-1, is DVKVTQSSRYLVKRTGEKVFLECVQDMDHENMFWYRQDPGLGLRLIYFSYDVKMKEKGDIPEGYSVSREKKERFSLILESASTNQTSMYLCASSLGGAGMNTEAFFGQGTRLTVV.